The clone carrying this TCR beta chain turned up a few times. Its cognate antigen is unknown. An end of the junction does not agree with germline; a read error may underlie this. The record originates from a study of post-analysis software for immune sequencing data. CDR1 SGHRS and CDR2 YFSETQ come from the germline V gene. The CDR3 totals 14 residues. Prepared TCR beta cDNA libraries contained unique molecular identifiers. TCRdb reprocessed the PCR reads via MiXCR and lists one record per CDR3 protein. The data contain some 890,000 distinct CDR3 sequences, approximately 53% of them seen just once; the ten biggest clones take up around 4.5%. Study conclusions and caveats: A few TRBV segments appeared more often in patients than in controls, and TRBV5-6, TRBV5-1 and TRBV20-1 were among these. For normalized Chao1 diversity, multiple sclerosis patients scored significantly lower than controls did.

The genes are TRBV5-1 and TRBJ1-2, with TRBD1 matching 7 bases. The clonotype comes from a girl aged 10 to 17 with multiple sclerosis. The sequenced material came from blood. The CDR3 loop reads CASSLETGNYGYTF. The CDR3 coding sequence is TGTGCCAGCAGTCTCGAGACAGGGAACTATGGCTACACCTTC.